This T cell receptor (beta chain) was observed in a study of shared clonotypes between healthy human individuals. With 1 base removed from V and 8 bases from J, the gap between germline ends came to 17 bases. The CDR3 is 15 amino acids. In germline, CDR1 is MNHEY, CDR2 SMNVEV (reference sequence). As processed by the authors: ImmunoSEQ output lacked quality scores and full-length reads, limiting matched filtering. The method was immunoSEQ multiplex PCR; TCRdb's version includes in-frame clones alone and lacks a portion of them. From that table come the V and J calls and clone size; the DNA was used to work out D and trimming. The sample shows fewer than 1.8 million clones, about 98.5% of them seen only once.

The chain employs TRBV27 and TRBJ1-1, with D possibly being TRBD1 (6 bases). The sample consisted of naive CD4+ T cells sorted from blood. Subset in this sample: CD45RA+ positively selected. This TCR was recovered from a man aged 25-40 years in good health. CDR3 DNA: TGTGCCAGCAGTTTATTAGGGGGGGCGCGAAAGGAAGCTTTCTTT. Protein: CASSLLGGARKEAFF.